This note documents a single T cell receptor (beta chain) sequence. Its antigen is not known. This record comes from a study of T cell repertoires in ileal Crohn's disease. Described time point: neoterminal ileum biopsy at postoperative endoscopy, about 6 months after surgery. Sequenced by immunoSEQ multiplex PCR; TCRdb stores in-frame clones only, minus some. The sample consists of about 62,000 clones, 85% to 90% of them appearing once. Study-level points and caveats: Clonal expansions were more frequent in active smokers than non-smokers at surgery. The median delay to postoperative endoscopy was 6 to 7 months. All patients with clonality above 26.8% had endoscopic recurrence.

The CDR3 is 15 amino acids. Trimming shortened V by 0 bases and J by 2 bases, and 9 bases separated the two germline ends. Looked up from germline, CDR1 is SGDLS and CDR2 is YYNGEE. Sequencing used ileal tissue. The receptor was derived from an adult with Crohn's disease. The chain has TRBV9 and TRBJ1-3, with a tentative D call TRBD1 (5 bases). The CDR3 DNA follows: TGTGCCAGCAGCGTAGCTAGGGGTGCTGGAAACACCATATATTTT. The encoded protein is CASSVARGAGNTIYF.